The 20 T cell receptor beta chains below come from one sample, sequenced in a study of T-cell reconstitution after alpha-beta-depleted transplantation in children. Unique molecular identifiers featured in how the TCRbeta library was prepared. TCRdb reprocessed the PCR reads with MiXCR, giving one entry per CDR3 protein. Of 780,000 or so distinct CDR3 sequences in the sample, 16% are singletons; the top ten hold approximately 5%. Sequencing used PBMCs, mostly from graft donor cells, obtained 360 days after TCRalphabeta/CD19-depleted stem cell transplant. The origin of the receptors is a male patient younger than 18 who had a stem cell transplant for acute lymphoblastic leukemia, so the T cells may come from the graft donor.

The chain joins TRBV29-1 to TRBJ2-3; D ambiguous. The CDR3 consists of 13 residues. V lost 7 bases and J lost 2, with 13 bases in between. Germline lookup yields CDR1 SQVTM and CDR2 ANQGSEA. In nucleotides, the CDR3 is TGCAGCGAGAGTGGGGTTACCACAGATACGCAGTATTTT. Translation: CSESGVTTDTQYF.

This clonotype was counted only a few times. CDR3 sequence (DNA): TGTGCCAGCAGCCCACGACAGGGAACTCTCAAAAACAATGAGCAGTTCTTC. Encoded protein: CASSPRQGTLKNNEQFF. The rearrangement uses TRBV7-7 and TRBJ2-1; 7 bases are shared with TRBD1. V dropped 5 bases and J dropped 5; count of bases not matched to a gene: 15. The CDR3 extends over 17 amino acids. Germline values: CDR1 SSHAT, CDR2 FNYEAQ (reference sequence).

The chain is built from TRBV29-1 and TRBJ1-5; weak D call: TRBD1 (6 bases). Germline CDR1 SQVTM, CDR2 ANQGSEA. V was shortened by 6 bases and J by 6 bases, with 21 bases between the two germline ends. The CDR3 sequence is 15 residues long. In nucleotides, the CDR3 is TGCAGCGTCTCCCTGGGCAGGGGATCCAGTCAGCCCCAGCATTTT. Residues: CSVSLGRGSSQPQHF.

The gene calls are TRBV4-1 and TRBJ2-7; the D gene is possibly TRBD1 (5 bases). From germline, CDR1 is MGHRA and CDR2 YSYEKL. The V and J ends lost 0 bases and 3 bases respectively, with 12 bases between them. This CDR3 region has 15 residues. For the CDR3, the DNA is TGCGCCAGCAGCCAAGAGCAGGGTGCTAACTACGAGCAGTACTTC. Translated: CASSQEQGANYEQYF.

This clonotype was counted between two and nine times. V is TRBV27 and J is TRBJ1-1; D is possibly TRBD1 (5 bases). Trimming took 2 bases from V and 4 from J, leaving 11 bases between them. This CDR3 has 14 residues. Germline V CDR1 and CDR2: MNHEY, SMNVEV (reference sequence). The CDR3 DNA is TGTGCCAGCAGTTTAAGGGGAGGGCTCACTGAAGCTTTCTTT. This gives the protein CASSLRGGLTEAFF.

This clonotype was observed a few times. DNA for the CDR3: TGCGCCAGCAGCTTCTTGCCGGGACTAGCGGGAGTCGTCCCCGAAGAGACCCAGTACTTC. Its translation: CASSFLPGLAGVVPEETQYF. The J gene is TRBJ2-5, the V gene TRBV5-1; 14 bases map to TRBD2. V shed 2 bases and J 3 bases; nucleotides not matched to a gene: 15. The CDR3 has 20 amino acids. Germline V gene lookup returns CDR1 SGHRS and CDR2 YFSETQ.

This clonotype is a singleton in its sample. The V gene is TRBV12-3 or TRBV12-4, the J gene TRBJ2-1; TRBD1 agrees at 12 bases. V dropped 6 bases and J dropped 4; count of bases not matched to a gene: 7. The length of the CDR3 is 16 residues. The CDR3 here is CASSPRDRGLYNEQFF. CDR3 nucleotides: TGTGCCAGCAGCCCCCGGGACAGGGGGCTGTACAATGAGCAGTTCTTC.

This clonotype appeared a few times. V gene TRBV5-1 combines with J gene TRBJ2-2; no definite D call. Germline assignment: CDR1 SGHRS and CDR2 YFSETQ. The CDR3 is 14 residues long. The V end lost 5 bases, the J end lost 6 bases, and 14 bases lay between the germline ends. For the CDR3, the DNA is TGCGCCAGCAGGGGCGGAGAGGTTTCCGGGGAGCTGTTTTTT. This translates into CASRGGEVSGELFF.

This clonotype has more than one count but fewer than ten. The rearrangement uses TRBV27 and TRBJ2-7; D is perhaps TRBD2 (7 bases). V was shortened by 3 bases and J by 7 bases, with 16 bases between the two germline ends. Germline assignment: CDR1 MNHEY and CDR2 SMNVEV (reference sequence). The CDR3 is made up of 14 amino acids. The CDR3 reads CASSFLSGGAEQYF. The CDR3 nucleotides read TGTGCCAGCAGTTTTCTCAGTGGGGGGGCGGAGCAGTACTTC.

The V gene is TRBV12-3 or TRBV12-4, the J gene TRBJ2-3; D unresolved. The V gene lost 1 base and the J gene lost 2 bases, with 13 bases spanning the gap. CDR3 size: 16 residues. Here the CDR3 reads CASSLGVFATTDTQYF. The DNA for the CDR3 is TGTGCCAGCAGTTTAGGGGTCTTTGCGACCACAGATACGCAGTATTTT.

This clonotype was counted only a few times. The gene calls are TRBV7-6 and TRBJ2-1; tentatively, D is TRBD2 (6 bases). Germline CDR1 reads SGHVS; CDR2 reads FNYEAQ. V was clipped by 4 bases and J by 5 bases, with 12 bases between them. The CDR3 runs to 14 residues. CDR3 residues: CASSSRDSDNEQFF. CDR3 DNA: TGTGCCAGCAGCTCCCGGGACTCGGACAATGAGCAGTTCTTC.

There are a few counts of this clonotype. A far larger clone differs by one base, so this is likely a read error. The chain links TRBV5-1 to TRBJ1-1, with D unclear. This CDR3 is 12 amino acids long. Trimming shortened V by 0 bases and J by 6 bases, and 6 bases separated the two germline ends. The germline CDR1 and CDR2 sequences are SGHRS and YFSETQ. CDR3 amino acids: CASSLEGPEAFF. The CDR3, as DNA: TGCGCCAGCAGCTTGGAGGGCCCTGAAGCTTTCTTT.

The chain joins TRBV7-6 to TRBJ1-1, with TRBD1 as a possible D gene (6 bases). From germline, CDR1 is SGHVS and CDR2 FNYEAQ. The CDR3 runs to 17 residues. V dropped 0 bases and J dropped 5 bases, with 19 bases sitting between them. In nucleotides, the CDR3 is TGTGCCAGCAGCTTAGCATCATTACGGGGGCGCGGTACTGAAGCTTTCTTT. This translates into CASSLASLRGRGTEAFF.

Remarks on this clonotype: Just one base apart from a much larger clone, this may be a read error. For the CDR3, the DNA is TGTGCCAGCTCAACAGGGGGCCGGGAGACCCAGTTCTTC. Amino acid sequence: CASSTGGRETQFF. The gene calls are TRBV18 and TRBJ2-5; 9 bases agree with TRBD1. Gene TRBJ2-1 matches the end of the DNA better, so the J call may be wrong. The CDR3 totals 13 residues. Looked up from germline, CDR1 is KGHSH and CDR2 is LQKENI.

This clonotype was observed a few times. This rearrangement joins TRBV29-1 to TRBJ2-2; unclear D gene. The CDR3 has 11 residues. Between the trimmed V and J ends, which lost 7 bases and 3 bases, there was a span of 6 bases. Germline V CDR1 and CDR2: SQVTM, ANQGSEA. CDR3 in amino acids: CSGRDTGELFF. The DNA of the CDR3 is TGCAGCGGCCGGGACACCGGGGAGCTGTTTTTT.

This clonotype has only a few counts. The rearrangement links TRBV29-1 to TRBJ2-7; 8 nucleotides line up with TRBD2. This CDR3 contains 13 residues. CDR1 SQVTM and CDR2 ANQGSEA come from the germline V gene. Trimming cost V 7 bases and J 3 bases; bases outside gene matches: 8. The CDR3 DNA reads TGCAGCGCCCGGCGGGGGGCAGGCTACGAGCAGTACTTC. The encoded protein is CSARRGAGYEQYF.

The chain joins TRBV20-1 to TRBJ2-1; 11 bases map to TRBD2. The V gene end was trimmed by 6 bases and the J gene end by 13 bases; junction bases not matched to a gene: 8. Per germline, CDR1 DFQATT and CDR2 SNEGSKA (reference sequence). The CDR3 spans 12 residues. The CDR3 bases are TGCAGTGCCCCTTTAGCGGGAGGGCAACAGTTCTTC. Translated, it gives CSAPLAGGQQFF.

This clonotype was seen only a few times. The chain combines TRBV7-9 with TRBJ2-2; D is perhaps TRBD1 (6 bases). V shed 4 bases and J shed 4 bases, with 13 bases lying between them. Germline values: CDR1 SEHNR, CDR2 FQNEAQ (reference sequence). CDR3 length: 15 amino acids. The CDR3 nucleotides read TGTGCCAGCAGCTCATGGGACACCCGCACCGGGGAGCTGTTTTTT. This codes for CASSSWDTRTGELFF.

This clonotype was observed a few times. The chain combines TRBV5-6 with TRBJ1-2, with D tentatively TRBD1 (6 bases). Germline CDR1 and CDR2: SGHDT and YYEEEE. There are 14 residues in the CDR3. Between the trimmed V and J ends, which lost 3 bases and 2 bases, there was a span of 11 bases. CDR3 sequence reads: CASSWRGDNYGYTF. As DNA, the CDR3 is TGTGCCAGCAGCTGGAGGGGGGACAACTATGGCTACACCTTC.

This clonotype has just a few counts. CDR3 amino acids: CATSDFVADQPQHF. The CDR3 DNA follows: TGTGCCACCAGTGATTTTGTGGCCGACCAGCCCCAGCATTTT. V is TRBV24-1 and J is TRBJ1-5; D not resolved. Germline V gene lookup returns CDR1 KGHDR and CDR2 SFDVKD. The length of the CDR3 is 14 residues. V was trimmed by 1 base and J by 7 bases, leaving 10 bases between them.